These 7 T cell receptor beta chains were sequenced from one sample in a study of PD-1 blockade in classical Hodgkin lymphoma. Only in-frame clones appear in the TCRdb table, and some are missing; sequencing was by immunoSEQ multiplex PCR. The sample holds 25,000 to 35,000 clones; about three quarters are singletons and the top ten take 3.5% to 4%. With no exception, relapse followed autologous stem cell transplantation in all patients, and brentuximab vedotin exposure varied. This specimen consisted of peripheral blood mononuclear cells (PBMCs), obtained before the second cycle of nivolumab. These receptors were obtained from a human donor with classical Hodgkin lymphoma.

The chain combines TRBV5-1 with TRBJ2-2; 7 positions agree with TRBD1. The CDR3 sequence is 14 residues long. J gave up 1 base and V 5 bases, and 2 bases lay outside the gene matches. Germline values: CDR1 SGHRS, CDR2 YFSETQ. CDR3 amino acids: CASSRQGNTGELFF. DNA of the CDR3: TGCGCCAGCAGTAGACAGGGGAACACCGGGGAGCTGTTTTTT.

The chain has TRBV19 and TRBJ2-5; 9 positions match TRBD2. Germline CDR1 LNHDA, CDR2 SQIVND (reference sequence). The CDR3 loop spans 16 amino acids. Trimming took 1 base from V and 3 from J; bases not matched to a gene: 6. The CDR3 coding sequence is TGTGCCAGTAGTATAGTCGGTAGCGGGAGAAAAGAGACCCAGTACTTC. This translates into CASSIVGSGRKETQYF.

The V call is TRBV18, the J call TRBJ1-2, with 12 bases fitting TRBD1. In germline, CDR1 is KGHSH, CDR2 LQKENI. The CDR3 consists of 14 residues. The trim removed 3 bases at V and 6 bases at J, leaving 2 bases unmatched. CDR3 nucleotide sequence: TGTGCCAGCTCACCGGGGACAGGGGGCGATGGCTACACCTTC. Translation gives CASSPGTGGDGYTF.

This rearrangement joins TRBV7-7 to TRBJ2-3; D is unclear. Germline CDR1 and CDR2: SSHAT and FNYEAQ (reference sequence). The V gene lost 4 bases and the J gene lost 2 bases, with 10 bases spanning the gap. The CDR3 has 14 residues. CDR3 residues: CASSSLGSTDTQYF. The DNA of the CDR3 is TGTGCCAGCAGCTCCCTAGGTTCCACAGATACGCAGTATTTT.

The genes are TRBV6-1 and TRBJ1-1, with 8 bases that match TRBD1. There are 13 residues in the CDR3. After removal of 6 bases from V and 0 bases from J, the junction contained 0 bases not matched to a gene. CDR1 is MNHNS, CDR2 SASEGT, per germline. The CDR3 loop reads CASRTGVNTEAFF. CDR3 DNA: TGTGCCAGCAGGACAGGGGTGAACACTGAAGCTTTCTTT.

This chain joins TRBV29-1 and TRBJ2-7; weak D call: TRBD1 (5 bases). Germline V gene sequence: CDR1 SQVTM, CDR2 ANQGSEA. The ends were cut back, 3 bases at V and 4 bases at J, with 13 bases in the middle. The CDR3 runs 13 residues. CDR3 coding DNA: TGCAGCGTTGATGGACAAGGCCAGTACGAGCAGTACTTC. Translating gives CSVDGQGQYEQYF.

This clone has only a few counts. This chain links TRBV28 with TRBJ1-4, with 8 nucleotides matching TRBD1. The junction had 5 bases not matched to a gene; V was cut back by 6 bases and J by 8 bases. Per the germline V gene, CDR1 is MDHEN and CDR2 is SYDVKM. The CDR3 sequence is 13 residues long. In nucleotides, the CDR3 is TGTGCCAGCAGCGGACAGGGAAGGGAAAAACTGTTTTTT. This gives the protein CASSGQGREKLFF.